This TCR beta chain was observed in a study of T cell responses to AZD1222 COVID-19 vaccine. This clone was picked up a small number of times. Its antigen is unknown. Method: immunoSEQ multiplex PCR; TCRdb's copy keeps in-frame clones and lacks some. The repertoire consists of 85,000 to 110,000 clones, with around 90% occurring once and the leading ten covering 20% to 25%. Findings of the study overall: Spike regions recognized by vaccine-associated CD4 TCRs spanned the protein, led by 160-218 and 743-854.

Germline V lookup: CDR1 LNHDA, CDR2 SQIVND (reference sequence). This CDR3 is built from 14 residues. The V gene lost 4 bases and the J gene lost 0 bases, with 9 bases spanning the gap. This clonotype was sampled from an adult in good health. The chain carries TRBV19 and TRBJ1-1; possible D gene TRBD1, 6 bases. The sample was peripheral blood, taken on day 0 of AZD1222 vaccination. In nucleotides, the CDR3 is TGTGCCAGTAGTAGGGGGGACATGAACACTGAAGCTTTCTTT. This encodes CASSRGDMNTEAFF.